This T cell receptor beta chain derives from a study of regulatory and conventional T cells in RAG deficiency. This clone was found once. Its specificity is not known. The data were produced by immunoSEQ multiplex PCR, yet TCRdb's version contains in-frame clones alone and is incomplete. Among 400 to 450 clones, 49% were seen once, and the ten largest hold roughly 37%. Study-level points and caveats: RAG-deficient patients showed markedly lower Shannon entropy and higher Simpson indices than control T-cell subsets.

The sorted regulatory T cells were CD4+, CD25-high and CD127-low, with genomic DNA sequenced. The germline V gene encodes CDR1 SNHLY and CDR2 FYNNEI. The J segment lost 8 bases and the V segment lost 5 bases, leaving 6 bases of the junction unmatched. The CDR3 runs to 13 residues. The clonotype comes from a human donor with RAG deficiency presenting as severe combined immunodeficiency. The specimen sequenced was CD4+ Tregs sorted from blood. V usage is TRBV2 and J usage is TRBJ1-2; TRBD1 aligns across 9 bases. The CDR3: CASSSYRGRGYTF. The CDR3 DNA follows: TGTGCCAGCAGTTCATACAGGGGGCGGGGCTACACCTTC.